The TCR beta chain described here comes from a study of cytomegalovirus exposure and HLA in healthy donors. Broader study findings: Earlier analysis yielded a pattern in which most TCR beta V segments were productive about 90% or about 30% of the time. Accurate predictions that matched the HLA-A and HLA-B alleles of most subjects were reportedly made from TCR beta sequences.

In the PCR, 60 Vbeta and 13 Jbeta primers were used. Measured with immunoSEQ multiplex PCR; TCRdb has only the in-frame clones, and not every one. The sample lists some 71,000 clones, around 76% occurring once. Only one count was recorded for this clone. Its antigen is unidentified. CDR3 length equals 15 residues. CDR1 is MNHNY, CDR2 SVGAGI, per germline (reference sequence). V was pared by 10 bases and J by 2 bases, with 15 bases between. The sample taken for sequencing was PBMCs. This chain uses TRBV6-6 with TRBJ1-6; the D gene is possibly TRBD1 (6 bases). This TCR came from a man younger than 35 in good health and CMV-seronegative. The CDR3 is CATLRRDTYNSPLHF. The CDR3 DNA reads TGTGCCACCCTTCGCCGGGACACCTATAATTCACCCCTCCACTTT.